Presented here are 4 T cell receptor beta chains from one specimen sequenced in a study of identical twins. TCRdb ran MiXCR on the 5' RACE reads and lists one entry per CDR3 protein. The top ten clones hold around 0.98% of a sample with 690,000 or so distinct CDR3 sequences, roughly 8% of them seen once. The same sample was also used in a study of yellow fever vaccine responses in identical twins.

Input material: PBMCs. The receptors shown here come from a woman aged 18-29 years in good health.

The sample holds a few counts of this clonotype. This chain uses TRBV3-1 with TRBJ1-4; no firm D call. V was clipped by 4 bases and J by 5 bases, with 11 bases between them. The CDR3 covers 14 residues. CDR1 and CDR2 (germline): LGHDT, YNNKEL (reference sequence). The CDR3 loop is CASSPLGVNEKLFF. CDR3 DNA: TGTGCCAGCAGCCCCCTCGGGGTGAATGAAAAACTGTTTTTT.

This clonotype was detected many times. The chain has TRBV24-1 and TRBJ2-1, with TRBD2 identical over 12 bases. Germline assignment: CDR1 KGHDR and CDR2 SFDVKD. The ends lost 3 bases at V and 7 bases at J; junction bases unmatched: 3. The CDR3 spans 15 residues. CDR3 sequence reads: CATSDPTSGSNEQFF. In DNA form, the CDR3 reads TGTGCCACCAGTGATCCGACTAGCGGGAGTAATGAGCAGTTCTTC.

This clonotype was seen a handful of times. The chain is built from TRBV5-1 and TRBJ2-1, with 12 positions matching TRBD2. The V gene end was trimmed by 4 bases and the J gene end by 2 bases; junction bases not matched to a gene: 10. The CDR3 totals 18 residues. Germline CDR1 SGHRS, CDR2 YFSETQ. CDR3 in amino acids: CASSTPLAGGQTYNEQFF. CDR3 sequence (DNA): TGCGCCAGCAGCACCCCCCTAGCGGGAGGGCAGACCTACAATGAGCAGTTCTTC.

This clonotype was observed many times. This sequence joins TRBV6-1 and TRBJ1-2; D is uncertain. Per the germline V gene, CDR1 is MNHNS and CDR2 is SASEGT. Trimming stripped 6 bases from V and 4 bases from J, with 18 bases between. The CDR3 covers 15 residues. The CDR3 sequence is CASSPFEESSYGYTF. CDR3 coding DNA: TGTGCCAGCAGCCCTTTTGAGGAGTCATCCTATGGCTACACCTTC.